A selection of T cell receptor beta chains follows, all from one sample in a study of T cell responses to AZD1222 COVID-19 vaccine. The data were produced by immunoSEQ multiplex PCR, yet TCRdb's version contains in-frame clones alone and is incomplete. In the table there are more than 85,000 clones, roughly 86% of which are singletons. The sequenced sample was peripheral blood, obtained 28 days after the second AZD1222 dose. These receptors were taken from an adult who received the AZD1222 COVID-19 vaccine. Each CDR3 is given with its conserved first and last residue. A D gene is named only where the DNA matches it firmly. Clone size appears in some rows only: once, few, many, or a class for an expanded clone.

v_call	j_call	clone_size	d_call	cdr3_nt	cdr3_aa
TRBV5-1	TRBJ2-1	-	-	TGCGCCAGCAGCCCCTCTCTCCGTGATGAGGGCAATGAGCAGTTCTTC	CASSPSLRDEGNEQFF
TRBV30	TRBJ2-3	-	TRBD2	TGTGCCTGGACTAGCGGGAGGAGGGATACGCAGTATTTT	CAWTSGRRDTQYF
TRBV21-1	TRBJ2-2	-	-	TGTGCCAGCACCTCCACCGGGGAGCTGTTTTTT	CASTSTGELFF
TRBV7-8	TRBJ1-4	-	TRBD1	TGTGCCAGCAGCTTTTCAGGGGGCGATACTGAAAAACTGTTTTTT	CASSFSGGDTEKLFF
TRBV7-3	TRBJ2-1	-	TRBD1	TGTGCCAGCAGCTTAAGGGACAGGGGAGGTGAGCAGTTCTTC	CASSLRDRGGEQFF
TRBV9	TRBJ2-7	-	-	TGTGCCAGCAGCGTAAGCGCAGGTCTTTCCTACGAGCAGTACTTC	CASSVSAGLSYEQYF
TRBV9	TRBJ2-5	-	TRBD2	TGTGCCAGCAGCGTACGACTAGCGGGAGAAGAGACCCAGTACTTC	CASSVRLAGEETQYF
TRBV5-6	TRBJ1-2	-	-	TGTGCCAGCAGCTCTTGGGGAGGGAGCGGCTTCTACTATGGCTACACCTTC	CASSSWGGSGFYYGYTF
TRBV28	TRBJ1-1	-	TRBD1	TGTGCCAGCAGCCCACCATCTACAGGGGGCACTGAAGCTTTCTTT	CASSPPSTGGTEAFF
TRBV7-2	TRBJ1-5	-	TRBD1	TGTGCCAGCAGCCTAACCGGGACAGGGTTTGGCCAGCCCCAGCATTTT	CASSLTGTGFGQPQHF
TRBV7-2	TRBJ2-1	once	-	TGTGCCAGCAGCTTATGGAGCGGTGATGAGCAGTTCTTC	CASSLWSGDEQFF
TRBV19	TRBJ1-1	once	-	TGTGCCAGTATAGAGAAGACGAACACTGAAGCTTTCTTT	CASIEKTNTEAFF
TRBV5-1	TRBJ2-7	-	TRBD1	TGCGCCAGCAGCTTCACAGGGGGCTCCTACGAGCAGTACTTC	CASSFTGGSYEQYF
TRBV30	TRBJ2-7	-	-	TGTGCCTGGCTTTACGAGCAGTACTTC	CAWLYEQYF
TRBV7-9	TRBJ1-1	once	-	TGTGCCAGCAGCTTATTCCCCCGTAGGGGAGGCACTGAAGCTTTCTTT	CASSLFPRRGGTEAFF
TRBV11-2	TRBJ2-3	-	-	TGTGCCAGCAGCTTAAGAGTAATATCTGGAGATACGCAGTATTTT	CASSLRVISGDTQYF
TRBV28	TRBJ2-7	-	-	TGTGCCAGCAGGATGGGAGTAACGCACGAGCAGTACTTC	CASRMGVTHEQYF
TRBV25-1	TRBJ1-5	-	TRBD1	TGTGCCAGCAGTCACAGGGGGGATCAGCCCCAGCATTTT	CASSHRGDQPQHF
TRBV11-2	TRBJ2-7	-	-	TGTGCCAGCAGCTTAGTCGCAGGGACCAGCTACGAGCAGTACTTC	CASSLVAGTSYEQYF
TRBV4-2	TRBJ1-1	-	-	TGTGCCAGCAGCCACCCCGGGATGAACACTGAAGCTTTCTTT	CASSHPGMNTEAFF
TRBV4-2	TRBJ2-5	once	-	TGTGCCAGCAGCCAAGATCAACTAGCTACTGAGACCCAGTACTTC	CASSQDQLATETQYF
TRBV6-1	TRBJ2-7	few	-	TGTGCCAGCAGTGAAGAGGGGGTCTACGAGCAGTACTTC	CASSEEGVYEQYF
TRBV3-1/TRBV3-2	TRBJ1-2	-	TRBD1	TGTGCCAGCAGCCAAGGGCAGGGGGGCTATGGCTACACCTTC	CASSQGQGGYGYTF
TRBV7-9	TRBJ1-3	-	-	TGTGCCAGCAGCTTGATGGGGGACTCTGGAAACACCATATATTTT	CASSLMGDSGNTIYF
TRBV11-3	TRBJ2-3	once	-	TGTGCCAGCAGCCCTGGGGACACCCTCACAGATACGCAGTATTTT	CASSPGDTLTDTQYF